The 31 T cell receptor beta chains given below trace back to one sample, sequenced in a study of CD8 T cells in Susac syndrome. The RNA, about 0.45 to 1 ug, was put through reverse transcription using random hexamers. From the immunoSEQ multiplex PCR reads, TCRdb called clonotypes with MiXCR, one entry per CDR3 protein. The table includes around 26,000 distinct CDR3 sequences, 94% detected once. The source material was CD8+ T cells from PBMCs. Receptors originate from a human donor in good health.

This clonotype was picked up a small number of times. The rearrangement uses TRBV19 and TRBJ2-5; D not resolved. Deletions cut 4 bases from V and 5 bases from J, with 14 bases between. This CDR3 has 14 residues. The germline CDR1 and CDR2 sequences are LNHDA and SQIVND (reference sequence). CDR3 DNA sequence: TGTGCCAGTAGTACCCGACAAGGGTTGGAGACCCAGTACTTC. It encodes CASSTRQGLETQYF.

The rearrangement joins TRBV6-5 to TRBJ1-2, with TRBD1 as a possible D gene (6 bases). V lost 5 bases and J lost 6, with 16 bases in between. CDR3 size: 14 residues. Germline CDR1 reads MNHEY; CDR2 reads SVGAGI. Here the CDR3 reads CASSRRTVGDGYTF. In nucleotides, the CDR3 is TGTGCCAGCAGTCGAAGGACAGTGGGGGATGGCTACACCTTC.

The J gene is TRBJ2-1, the V gene TRBV9, with D possibly TRBD1 on 5 matching bases. Germline V gene lookup returns CDR1 SGDLS and CDR2 YYNGEE. There are 19 residues in the CDR3. V gave up 0 bases and J gave up 4 bases, with 23 bases separating them. The chain's CDR3 is CASSVGDRGRTQGYNEQFF. CDR3 DNA: TGTGCCAGCAGCGTAGGAGACAGAGGTCGAACGCAAGGGTACAATGAGCAGTTCTTC. Drawing the rest from reference TRBV9 and TRBJ2-1, the complete variable domain is DSGVTQTPKHLITATGQRVTLRCSPRSGDLSVYWYQQSLDQGLQFLIQYYNGEERAKGNILERFSAQQFPDLHSELNLSSLELGDSALYFCASSVGDRGRTQGYNEQFFGPGTRLTVL.

The rearrangement joins TRBV7-9 to TRBJ1-1, with 10 bases identical to TRBD1. This CDR3 contains 14 residues. Trimming at V came to 5 bases and at J to 2 bases, leaving 2 bases not matched to a gene. Germline loops: CDR1 SEHNR, CDR2 FQNEAQ (reference sequence). CDR3 coding DNA: TGTGCCAGCAGCGCGACAGGGGGCAACACTGAAGCTTTCTTT. This gives the protein CASSATGGNTEAFF. The entire variable domain, with the rest obtained from reference TRBV7-9 and TRBJ1-1, is as follows: DTGVSQNPRHKITKRGQNVTFRCDPISEHNRLYWYRQTLGQGPEFLTYFQNEAQLEKSRLLSDRFSAERPKGSFSTLEIQRTEQGDSAMYLCASSATGGNTEAFFGQGTRLTVV.

The rearrangement links TRBV6-2 or TRBV6-3 to TRBJ1-3; D unclear. CDR1 is MNHEY and CDR2 is SVGEGT in the germline V gene. Trimming cost V 6 bases and J 0 bases, with 9 bases left between them. The CDR3 totals 14 residues. The CDR3: CASSPRASGNTIYF. The DNA of the CDR3 is TGTGCCAGCAGCCCCCGGGCCTCTGGAAACACCATATATTTT.

In its sample, this clonotype was seen once. The chain couples TRBV6-5 to TRBJ2-3; 7 nucleotides agree with TRBD2. V was pared by 0 bases and J by 2 bases, with 11 bases of the junction left unmatched. Germline V CDR1 and CDR2: MNHEY, SVGAGI. The CDR3 runs to 18 residues. The CDR3: CASSYSIAPRGDTDTQYF. The CDR3 DNA is TGTGCCAGCAGTTACTCGATTGCGCCTCGGGGGGACACAGATACGCAGTATTTT.

The chain joins TRBV27 to TRBJ2-1, with TRBD2 matching 13 bases. Per germline, CDR1 MNHEY and CDR2 SMNVEV (reference sequence). Trimming took 4 bases from V and 5 from J; bases not matched to a gene: 8. The CDR3 extends over 17 amino acids. The CDR3 bases are TGTGCCAGCAGTTCCACTAGCGGGGGGGCCCTTAACAATGAGCAGTTCTTC. This codes for CASSSTSGGALNNEQFF.

The J gene is TRBJ2-7, the V gene TRBV7-2; 10 positions match TRBD1. CDR1 and CDR2 (germline): SGHTA, FQGNSA. CDR3 length equals 18 residues. With 4 bases clipped from V and 3 bases from J, the junction kept 15 bases outside the gene matches. CDR3 residues: CASSSPGQGVRSIYEQYF. CDR3 bases: TGTGCCAGCAGCTCTCCAGGACAGGGGGTTCGGAGTATCTACGAGCAGTACTTC. Full variable domain (outside the CDR3, taken from reference TRBV7-2 and TRBJ2-7): GAGVSQSPSNKVTEKGKDVELRCDPISGHTALYWYRQSLGQGLEFLIYFQGNSAPDKSGLPSDRFSAERTGGSVSTLTIQRTQQEDSAVYLCASSSPGQGVRSIYEQYFGPGTRLTVT.

This chain links TRBV19 with TRBJ1-1; D is ambiguous. V shed 5 bases and J shed 7 bases, with 14 bases lying between them. CDR1 is LNHDA, CDR2 SQIVND, per germline (reference sequence). CDR3 length: 13 amino acids. The CDR3 region is CASSPWGRSEAFF. The CDR3 region has the DNA TGTGCCAGTAGTCCATGGGGTAGGAGTGAAGCTTTCTTT.

The chain carries TRBV6-5 and TRBJ1-1, with D perhaps matching TRBD1 (5 bases). Trimming took off 4 bases at V and 5 bases at J, with 11 bases between the two ends. Looked up from germline, CDR1 is MNHEY and CDR2 is SVGAGI. The CDR3 extends over 13 amino acids. CDR3 nucleotide sequence: TGTGCCAGCAGTTGGGGTCCAGGGACTGAAGCTTTCTTT. Its protein product is CASSWGPGTEAFF.

CDR3 nucleotide sequence: TGTGCCAGCAGAGGGGGGACTGAGCAGTTCTTC. Its protein is CASRGGTEQFF. The chain carries TRBV7-9 and TRBJ2-1; D may correspond to TRBD1 or TRBD2 (6 bases each). Germline V gene sequence: CDR1 SEHNR, CDR2 FQNEAQ (reference sequence). The CDR3 covers 11 residues. Trimming stripped 6 bases from V and 9 bases from J, with 9 bases between.

This rearrangement joins TRBV14 to TRBJ1-6, with D unclear. Germline V gene data show CDR1 as SGHDN and CDR2 as FVKESK. The germline V and J ends were trimmed by 1 base and 9 bases, with 7 bases remaining between them. This CDR3 is built from 13 residues. CDR3 DNA: TGTGCCAGCAGCCAAGTTCCCACTTCACCCCTCCACTTT. It is translated as CASSQVPTSPLHF.

This sequence joins TRBV19 and TRBJ2-1, with D maybe TRBD1 (6 bases). Germline V gene sequence: CDR1 LNHDA, CDR2 SQIVND (reference sequence). This CDR3 has 12 amino acids. Trimming pared 7 bases from V and 4 bases from J, leaving 8 bases between. In DNA, the CDR3 is TGTGCCAGTAAGGACAGATACAATGAGCAGTTCTTC. Residues: CASKDRYNEQFF.

V and J are TRBV20-1 and TRBJ1-2; D may be TRBD1 (5 bases). The V end lost 0 bases, the J end lost 8 bases, and 19 bases lay between the germline ends. CDR3 size: 15 residues. The V gene's germline CDR1 is DFQATT and CDR2 SNEGSKA (reference sequence). CDR3 sequence (DNA): TGCAGTGCTAGAGATCTAGGGGAGGGGCGTCGCGGCTACACCTTC. Its protein is CSARDLGEGRRGYTF.

The CDR3 is CASSITGPTEAFF. CDR3 DNA sequence: TGTGCCAGTAGTATCACGGGGCCCACTGAAGCTTTCTTT. This chain connects TRBV19 to TRBJ1-1, with TRBD1 as a possible D gene (5 bases). The CDR3 spans 13 residues. Germline assignment: CDR1 LNHDA and CDR2 SQIVND (reference sequence). V was clipped by 3 bases and J by 4 bases, with 9 bases between them.

The rearrangement links TRBV16 to TRBJ1-5; TRBD1 agrees at 12 bases. Germline CDR1 KGHSY, CDR2 FQNENV. J was trimmed by 7 bases and V by 0 bases; bases with no gene match: 10. The CDR3 spans 18 residues. The CDR3 here is CASSQSTAGTGGDQPQHF. CDR3 DNA: TGTGCCAGCAGCCAATCAACTGCTGGGACAGGGGGCGACCAGCCCCAGCATTTT. The complete variable domain, with remaining parts taken from reference TRBV16 and TRBJ1-5, reads GEEVAQTPKHLVRGEGQKAKLYCAPIKGHSYVFWYQQVLKNEFKFLISFQNENVFDETGMPKERFSAKCLPNSPCSLEIQATKLEDSAVYFCASSQSTAGTGGDQPQHFGDGTRLSIL.

V gene TRBV20-1 combines with J gene TRBJ2-6; D unresolved. Germline V gene lookup returns CDR1 DFQATT and CDR2 SNEGSKA (reference sequence). V shed 3 bases and J shed 1 base, with 13 bases lying between them. The CDR3 totals 16 residues. CDR3 protein: CSASEGSLSGANVLTF. In nucleotides, the CDR3 is TGCAGTGCTAGTGAAGGCTCTTTGTCTGGGGCCAACGTCCTGACTTTC.

This chain joins TRBV6-5 and TRBJ1-6; the D is unclear. Germline CDR1 is MNHEY and CDR2 is SVGAGI. This CDR3 has 15 residues. Between the trimmed V and J ends, which lost 0 bases and 10 bases, there was a span of 13 bases. CDR3 protein: CASSYSEGLGSPLHF. In nucleotides, the CDR3 is TGTGCCAGCAGTTACTCGGAGGGTTTAGGGTCACCCCTCCACTTT.

The V gene is TRBV4-1, the J gene TRBJ2-2, with D possibly TRBD2 on 6 matching bases. This CDR3 contains 14 residues. The V and J ends lost 4 bases and 4 bases respectively, with 10 bases between them. CDR1 is MGHRA and CDR2 is YSYEKL in the germline V gene. CDR3 nucleotide sequence: TGCGCCAGCAGCCTTAACGGGGGCACCGGGGAGCTGTTTTTT. This codes for CASSLNGGTGELFF.

V usage is TRBV29-1 and J usage is TRBJ1-2; 7 nucleotides match TRBD1. The CDR3 extends over 11 amino acids. The V gene end was trimmed by 7 bases and the J gene end by 8 bases; junction bases not matched to a gene: 7. Germline loops: CDR1 SQVTM, CDR2 ANQGSEA. The CDR3 nucleotides are TGCAGCGCCGAGACAGGGTTCGGCTACACCTTC. This codes for CSAETGFGYTF.

The CDR3 sequence: CASQINQGVEAFF. The CDR3 DNA follows: TGTGCCAGTCAGATTAATCAGGGAGTTGAAGCTTTCTTT. V usage is TRBV19 and J usage is TRBJ1-1, with a weak D call TRBD1 (5 bases). Trimming left V 8 bases short and J 7 bases short, with 17 bases between. The CDR3 extends over 13 amino acids. The germline V gene encodes CDR1 LNHDA and CDR2 SQIVND (reference sequence).

V and J are TRBV24-1 and TRBJ2-1; D perhaps matches TRBD2 (7 bases). Trimming pared 3 bases from V and 7 bases from J, leaving 18 bases between. Germline V gene data show CDR1 as KGHDR and CDR2 as SFDVKD. The CDR3 runs 16 residues. The CDR3 reads CATSDTGHGEGNEQFF. Written as DNA, the CDR3 is TGTGCCACCAGTGATACGGGACACGGGGAGGGGAATGAGCAGTTCTTC.

The chain employs TRBV27 and TRBJ1-5; D uncertain. This CDR3 is 15 amino acids long. V was clipped by 6 bases and J by 0 bases, with 12 bases between them. Germline V gives CDR1 MNHEY, CDR2 SMNVEV (reference sequence). The CDR3 nucleotides read TGTGCCAGCAGGCCCATTATGGATAGCAATCAGCCCCAGCATTTT. As protein: CASRPIMDSNQPQHF.

The V call is TRBV7-2, the J call TRBJ2-7; weak D call: TRBD2 (6 bases). Germline V lookup: CDR1 SGHTA, CDR2 FQGNSA. The CDR3 runs to 16 residues. V gave up 0 bases and J gave up 2 bases, with 14 bases separating them. The CDR3 DNA reads TGTGCCAGCAGCTTAGCGCCGAGCGGGCCCCCCTACGAGCAGTACTTC. It is translated as CASSLAPSGPPYEQYF.

Points on this clonotype: One end of the junction varies from germline; a read error may be responsible. This sequence joins TRBV7-7 and TRBJ2-2; perhaps TRBD1 as D (5 bases). This CDR3 spans 15 amino acids. Germline loops: CDR1 SSHAT, CDR2 FNYEAQ (reference sequence). The chain's CDR3 is CASSLDQGRSGELFF. The CDR3 region has the DNA TGTGCTAGCAGCTTAGACCAGGGCAGGTCCGGGGAGCTGTTTTTT.

The rearrangement joins TRBV12-3 or TRBV12-4 to TRBJ2-1, with 9 bases fitting TRBD1. V lost 6 bases and J lost 3; bases outside the gene matches: 3. The CDR3 spans 14 residues. CDR3 DNA: TGTGCCAGCAGGGGACAGGGCATCTACAATGAGCAGTTCTTC. As protein: CASRGQGIYNEQFF.

The chain combines TRBV9 with TRBJ2-2; maybe TRBD2 (5 bases). CDR3 length equals 16 residues. CDR1 is SGDLS and CDR2 is YYNGEE in the germline V gene. The V end lost 4 bases, the J end lost 1 base, and 14 bases lay between the germline ends. DNA of the CDR3: TGTGCCAGCAGCCCAGGAAGAGGGCTGAACACCGGGGAGCTGTTTTTT. Residues: CASSPGRGLNTGELFF.

The chain has TRBV4-3 and TRBJ2-1, with D maybe TRBD2 (5 bases). The CDR3 is 20 residues long. Germline V gives CDR1 LGHNA, CDR2 YSLEER. Trimming cost V 0 bases and J 3 bases, with 24 bases left between them. Here the CDR3 DNA reads TGCGCCAGCAGCCAAGAGGTCGGACTGCCTCCTCTCAACGACTACAATGAGCAGTTCTTC. Amino acids: CASSQEVGLPPLNDYNEQFF.

V and J are TRBV11-2 and TRBJ2-7, with D possibly being TRBD2 (5 bases). Between the trimmed V and J ends, which lost 3 bases and 2 bases, there was a span of 8 bases. Germline V gene lookup returns CDR1 SGHAT and CDR2 FQNNGV. The CDR3 spans 13 residues. CDR3 in amino acids: CASSFPGTYEQYF. The CDR3 nucleotides read TGTGCCAGCAGCTTTCCGGGGACCTACGAGCAGTACTTC.

This rearrangement joins TRBV5-5 to TRBJ1-1, with 11 bases identical to TRBD1. J gave up 2 bases and V 3 bases, and 9 bases lay outside the gene matches. The germline V gene has CDR1 SGHKS and CDR2 YYEKEE (reference sequence). The length of the CDR3 is 17 residues. In DNA, the CDR3 is TGTGCCAGCAGCTGGCCGGGACAGGGGGTGAGTAACACTGAAGCTTTCTTT. Its protein is CASSWPGQGVSNTEAFF.

The V and J genes are TRBV4-3 and TRBJ2-3, with TRBD2 matching 13 bases. CDR3 length: 18 residues. Trimming took 1 base from V and 0 from J; bases not matched to a gene: 4. Looked up from germline, CDR1 is LGHNA and CDR2 is YSLEER. DNA of the CDR3: TGCGCCAGCAGCCAAGGAACGGGACTAGCGGGGAGCACAGATACGCAGTATTTT. Amino acids: CASSQGTGLAGSTDTQYF.